These T cell receptor beta chains were read from a single sample in a study of radiotherapy plus CTLA-4 blockade in lung cancer. TCRdb keeps only in-frame clones here, not all; method: immunoSEQ multiplex PCR. The sample lists tens of thousands of clones, around nine tenths seen once, with just over 0.85% in the top ten. The sequencing here drew on peripheral blood, taken from a patient treated with radiotherapy plus ipilimumab. These receptors all come from a human donor with non-small cell lung cancer who had stable disease on radiotherapy plus ipilimumab. Each CDR3 is given with its conserved first and last residue. D genes are given only for firm matches. A clone size is listed for some rows: how often the clone was seen (once, few, many), or a class if it is expanded.

d_call,clone_size,v_call,j_call,cdr3_aa,cdr3_nt
NA,NA,TRBV28,TRBJ2-1,CASSTGGGAYNEQFF,TGTGCCAGCAGTACAGGGGGGGGCGCCTACAATGAGCAGTTCTTC
TRBD2,NA,TRBV2,TRBJ2-1,CASMGQRGASIVEQFF,TGTGCCAGCATGGGCCAGCGGGGGGCGTCTATAGTTGAGCAGTTCTTC
TRBD2,once,TRBV10-1,TRBJ2-5,CASTQRGGQETQYF,TGCGCCAGCACCCAGCGGGGGGGCCAAGAGACCCAGTACTTC
TRBD1,NA,TRBV10-1,TRBJ1-5,CASRGQANQPQHF,TGCGCCAGCAGAGGACAGGCTAATCAGCCCCAGCATTTT
NA,once,TRBV11-2,TRBJ2-1,CASTPTREPEQFF,TGTGCCAGCACCCCTACCCGCGAGCCCGAGCAGTTCTTC
NA,once,TRBV30,TRBJ2-6,CAWKALHSGANVLTF,TGTGCCTGGAAGGCGCTCCACTCTGGGGCCAACGTCCTGACTTTC
NA,NA,TRBV2,TRBJ2-1,CASSELPSSYNEQFF,TGTGCCAGCAGTGAGCTCCCTAGCTCCTACAATGAGCAGTTCTTC
NA,NA,TRBV11-2,TRBJ2-7,CASSLASAGSVYEQYF,TGTGCCAGCAGCTTAGCAAGTGCGGGGTCCGTCTACGAGCAGTACTTC
TRBD2,NA,TRBV27,TRBJ2-2,CATRPAGRAGTGELFF,TGTGCCACCCGGCCGGCGGGGAGGGCTGGCACCGGGGAGCTGTTTTTT
NA,NA,TRBV18,TRBJ2-7,CASKLGDPYEQYF,TGTGCCAGCAAACTTGGGGACCCCTACGAGCAGTACTTC
NA,NA,TRBV11-2,TRBJ1-2,CASSYSRGVGYTF,TGTGCCAGCAGCTATTCCCGTGGTGTCGGCTACACCTTC
NA,NA,TRBV28,TRBJ1-5,CASSLPTDSNQPQHF,TGTGCCAGCAGTTTACCGACAGATAGCAATCAGCCCCAGCATTTT
TRBD2,NA,TRBV11-2,TRBJ2-3,CASSFLSGASGSGDTQYF,TGTGCCAGCAGCTTTTTATCAGGGGCTAGCGGGAGTGGGGATACGCAGTATTTT
TRBD2,NA,TRBV7-6,TRBJ2-1,CASSLAPLGGGNEQFF,TGTGCCAGCAGCTTAGCCCCTCTTGGGGGAGGGAATGAGCAGTTCTTC
NA,once,TRBV7-9,TRBJ1-4,CASSTQESLNEKLFF,TGTGCCAGCAGCACCCAGGAGAGCCTTAATGAAAAACTGTTTTTT
TRBD2,NA,TRBV6-1,TRBJ2-7,CASGREGPSYEQYF,TGTGCCAGCGGGAGGGAGGGCCCTTCCTACGAGCAGTACTTC
TRBD1,NA,TRBV19,TRBJ2-5,CASSESRGRETQYF,TGTGCCAGTAGTGAGTCCAGGGGGCGAGAGACCCAGTACTTC
NA,few,TRBV20-1,TRBJ2-7,CSAPVTYEQYF,TGCAGTGCTCCTGTAACCTACGAGCAGTACTTC
NA,NA,TRBV5-1,TRBJ1-2,CASSLAPVDDGYTF,TGCGCCAGCAGCTTGGCCCCCGTTGACGATGGCTACACCTTC
TRBD2,NA,TRBV18,TRBJ2-2,CASSPPGLAGGTGELFF,TGTGCCAGCTCACCACCGGGACTAGCGGGAGGCACCGGGGAGCTGTTTTTT
NA,NA,TRBV5-4,TRBJ2-2,CASSNTLTSQPGELFF,TGTGCCAGCAGCAACACCCTGACAAGCCAGCCCGGGGAGCTGTTTTTT
TRBD2,NA,TRBV25-1,TRBJ2-7,CASSALAGVKEQYF,TGTGCCAGCAGTGCCCTAGCGGGGGTGAAAGAGCAGTACTTC
NA,NA,TRBV20-1,TRBJ1-2,CSYPGNYGYTF,TGCAGTTACCCCGGTAACTATGGCTACACCTTC
NA,NA,TRBV5-6,TRBJ1-1,CASSNTLRTEAFF,TGTGCCAGCAGCAATACCCTGAGGACTGAAGCTTTCTTT
NA,few,TRBV9,TRBJ1-3,CASSVAGWDTIYF,TGTGCCAGCAGCGTAGCAGGGTGGGACACCATATATTTT
NA,NA,TRBV10-3,TRBJ2-6,CAIGPTIASGANVLAF,TGTGCCATCGGCCCAACTATCGCGTCTGGGGCCAACGTCCTGGCTTTC
TRBD1,NA,TRBV6-5,TRBJ2-7,CASTAPGQSYEQYF,TGTGCCAGCACCGCGCCGGGACAGTCTTACGAGCAGTACTTC
NA,NA,TRBV27,TRBJ1-6,CASSFDISYNSPLHF,TGTGCCAGCAGTTTCGACATTTCCTATAATTCACCCCTCCACTTT
TRBD2,NA,TRBV5-1,TRBJ2-2,CASSLGGSSGRALKRTGELFF,TGCGCCAGCAGCTTGGGAGGCTCTAGCGGGAGGGCCTTAAAACGGACCGGGGAGCTGTTTTTT
TRBD1,NA,TRBV28,TRBJ1-2,CASIFAGGQGTRGYTF,TGTGCCAGCATCTTTGCGGGGGGACAGGGGACGAGAGGCTACACCTTC
NA,few,TRBV7-2,TRBJ1-5,CASSYYLRGDQPQHF,TGTGCCAGCAGCTATTACCTGCGGGGGGATCAGCCCCAGCATTTT
TRBD1,NA,TRBV23-1,TRBJ1-1,CASSPLRDRGRVTEAFF,TGCGCCAGCAGTCCTTTGAGGGACAGGGGAAGGGTAACTGAAGCTTTCTTT
NA,NA,TRBV19,TRBJ1-5,CASRTPGVVNQPQHF,TGTGCCAGTAGGACGCCAGGGGTAGTAAATCAGCCCCAGCATTTT
NA,NA,TRBV29-1,TRBJ2-7,CSVEPILSDAYEQYF,TGCAGCGTTGAACCGATTCTTTCGGACGCCTACGAGCAGTACTTC
TRBD1,NA,TRBV2,TRBJ2-5,CASSTQGAGQETQYF,TGTGCCAGCAGTACCCAGGGGGCCGGGCAAGAGACCCAGTACTTC
TRBD2,NA,TRBV27,TRBJ2-2,CASSLLPGLAGTGELFF,TGTGCCAGCAGTTTGCTCCCGGGACTAGCGGGAACCGGGGAGCTGTTTTTT
NA,NA,TRBV1,TRBJ1-5,CTSSQRDSNQPQHF,TGCACCAGCAGCCAGAGGGATAGCAATCAGCCCCAGCATTTT
NA,NA,TRBV2,TRBJ1-2,CASSQTDGYGYTF,TGTGCCAGCAGTCAGACAGATGGGTATGGCTACACCTTC
TRBD1,NA,TRBV9,TRBJ1-1,CASSVGDRGTEAFF,TGTGCCAGCAGCGTAGGGGACAGGGGGACTGAAGCTTTCTTT
TRBD1,NA,TRBV7-9,TRBJ1-2,CASSLTGDVSF,TGTGCCAGCAGCTTAACAGGGGATGTCTCCTTC